Below, 17 T cell receptor beta chains from the same sample are listed, as sequenced in a study of T cell responses to AZD1222 COVID-19 vaccine. Produced via immunoSEQ multiplex PCR; TCRdb's table is partial and in-frame only. The sample lists 100,000 or so clones; over 90% were seen once. The material sequenced was peripheral blood, taken on day 0 of AZD1222 vaccination. These receptors were obtained from an adult in good health.

The CDR3 coding sequence is TGCGCCAGCAGCTTGCCCGGGGTGCCTAATGAAAAACTGTTTTTT. The encoded protein is CASSLPGVPNEKLFF. The chain links TRBV5-1 to TRBJ1-4; D unclear. Looked up from germline, CDR1 is SGHRS and CDR2 is YFSETQ. CDR3 length: 15 residues. Trimming removed 1 base at V and 3 bases at J, with 10 bases between.

This clone was found once. This rearrangement joins TRBV5-1 to TRBJ1-1, with D possibly matching TRBD1 (5 bases). CDR1 is SGHRS, CDR2 YFSETQ, per germline. Trimming cost V 3 bases and J 3 bases, with 9 bases left between them. CDR3 length: 13 residues. The CDR3 DNA reads TGCGCCAGCAGCTCCAGGGCTGACACTGAAGCTTTCTTT. Translation: CASSSRADTEAFF. The full variable domain, completed using reference TRBV5-1 and TRBJ1-1, is KAGVTQTPRYLIKTRGQQVTLSCSPISGHRSVSWYQQTPGQGLQFLFEYFSETQRNKGNFPGRFSGRQFSNSRSEMNVSTLELGDSALYLCASSSRADTEAFFGQGTRLTVV.

The DNA of the CDR3 is TGCAGCGTTTCTCGGACAGACCGATATGGCTACACCTTC. Amino acid sequence: CSVSRTDRYGYTF. The chain couples TRBV29-1 to TRBJ1-2; maybe TRBD1 (6 bases). Germline V gene sequence: CDR1 SQVTM, CDR2 ANQGSEA. Trimming removed 5 bases at V and 5 bases at J, with 15 bases between. The CDR3 spans 13 residues.

This chain connects TRBV4-1 to TRBJ2-5; D is tentatively TRBD1 or TRBD2 (6 bases each). The germline V gene encodes CDR1 MGHRA and CDR2 YSYEKL. The V end was cut by 4 bases, the J end by 0 bases, with 24 bases between. The CDR3 covers 19 residues. The DNA for the CDR3 is TGCGCCAGCAGCCCGCCACGGCAGGGGAGGTCGGCGTACCAAGAGACCCAGTACTTC. The encoded protein is CASSPPRQGRSAYQETQYF.

V usage is TRBV5-1 and J usage is TRBJ2-7; perhaps TRBD2 as D (7 bases). Deletions cut 4 bases from V and 4 bases from J, with 18 bases between. The CDR3 totals 15 residues. Looked up from germline, CDR1 is SGHRS and CDR2 is YFSETQ. The CDR3 reads CASSPGVGGGYEQYF. As DNA, the CDR3 is TGCGCCAGCAGCCCTGGGGTAGGGGGAGGGTACGAGCAGTACTTC.

The chain carries TRBV10-1 and TRBJ2-5, with D possibly matching TRBD2 (5 bases). Germline CDR1 reads WNHNN; CDR2 reads SYGVQD (reference sequence). V gave up 9 bases and J gave up 7 bases, with 18 bases separating them. CDR3 size: 13 residues. Here the CDR3 reads CARIYSVPGTQYF. The CDR3 nucleotides read TGCGCCAGGATATATAGCGTCCCTGGGACCCAGTACTTC.

The CDR3 spells CASSLQGSYEQYF. The CDR3, as DNA: TGTGCCAGCAGTTTACAGGGAAGCTACGAGCAGTACTTC. The rearrangement links TRBV27 to TRBJ2-7; a possible D gene is TRBD1 (5 bases). Trimming left V 2 bases short and J 3 bases short, with 8 bases between. The V gene's germline CDR1 is MNHEY and CDR2 SMNVEV (reference sequence). This CDR3 contains 13 residues.

This chain's CDR3 is CASSFASGRVYNEQFF. Written as DNA, the CDR3 is TGTGCCAGCAGCTTCGCTAGCGGGAGGGTTTACAATGAGCAGTTCTTC. V gene TRBV7-8 combines with J gene TRBJ2-1; 12 nucleotides line up with TRBD2. CDR1 and CDR2 from the germline V gene are SGHVS and FQNEAQ. This CDR3 has 16 amino acids. The V and J ends lost 3 bases and 4 bases, in that order; junction bases with no gene match: 4.

V is TRBV19 and J is TRBJ2-3; 8 nucleotides match TRBD2. The germline gives CDR1 LNHDA, CDR2 SQIVND (reference sequence). Trimming took 10 bases from V and 4 from J; bases not matched to a gene: 10. The CDR3 is made up of 14 amino acids. CDR3 coding DNA: TGTGCCACCTTAAGCGGGAGTCGGGCAGATACGCAGTATTTT. Translation: CATLSGSRADTQYF. The whole variable domain, remainder taken from reference TRBV19 and TRBJ2-3, is DGGITQSPKYLFRKEGQNVTLSCEQNLNHDAMYWYRQDPGQGLRLIYYSQIVNDFQKGDIAEGYSVSREKKESFPLTVTSAQKNPTAFYLCATLSGSRADTQYFGPGTRLTVL.

J is TRBJ1-3 and V is TRBV6-6, with D possibly matching TRBD1 (6 bases). V lost 5 bases to trimming and J lost 6 bases, with 20 bases between them. Germline V gene lookup returns CDR1 MNHNY and CDR2 SVGAGI (reference sequence). The CDR3 loop spans 16 amino acids. The CDR3 sequence is CASSRSTSGQQNTIYF. The CDR3, as DNA: TGTGCCAGCAGTCGATCCACGTCGGGACAACAAAACACCATATATTTT.

The rearrangement links TRBV28 to TRBJ1-6; the D gene is possibly TRBD1 (6 bases). CDR3 length: 16 amino acids. Looked up from germline, CDR1 is MDHEN and CDR2 is SYDVKM. The ends were cut back, 7 bases at V and 3 bases at J, with 16 bases in the middle. The DNA of the CDR3 is TGTGCCAGCACAGTTTCGGGGGGCGTCTATAATTCACCCCTCCACTTT. It specifies CASTVSGGVYNSPLHF.

This chain links TRBV2 with TRBJ2-1; 9 bases are shared with TRBD1. V lost 8 bases to trimming and J lost 7 bases; unmatched junction nucleotides: 3. The CDR3 spans 12 residues. Per the germline V gene, CDR1 is SNHLY and CDR2 is FYNNEI. CDR3 DNA sequence: TGTGCCAGCGGCGACAGGGGGAATGAGCAGTTCTTC. Translated: CASGDRGNEQFF.

This rearrangement joins TRBV7-2 to TRBJ1-2, with unresolved D. V was trimmed by 4 bases and J by 1 base, leaving 10 bases between them. The CDR3 consists of 14 residues. CDR1 and CDR2 from the germline V gene are SGHTA and FQGNSA. The CDR3 spells CASSSGRNNYGYTF. As DNA, the CDR3 is TGTGCCAGCAGCTCAGGACGGAATAACTATGGCTACACCTTC.

The rearrangement links TRBV5-6 to TRBJ2-1; 11 bases are a match to TRBD2. This CDR3 contains 14 residues. The V gene end was trimmed by 7 bases and the J gene end by 8 bases; junction bases not matched to a gene: 8. CDR1 is SGHDT, CDR2 YYEEEE, per germline. The CDR3 loop is CASYGLAGGDEQFF. DNA of the CDR3: TGTGCCAGCTACGGACTAGCGGGCGGCGATGAGCAGTTCTTC.

The J gene is TRBJ1-3, the V gene TRBV5-1; the D gene is possibly TRBD1 (5 bases). Germline CDR1 and CDR2: SGHRS and YFSETQ. Between the trimmed V and J ends, which lost 0 bases and 0 bases, there was a span of 7 bases. CDR3 length: 15 residues. In nucleotides, the CDR3 is TGCGCCAGCAGCTTGGCGGGACTCTCTGGAAACACCATATATTTT. Its protein product is CASSLAGLSGNTIYF.

The chain recombines TRBV7-3 with TRBJ2-3; D remains unclear. Trimming removed 3 bases at V and 3 bases at J, with 16 bases between. The germline gives CDR1 SGHTA, CDR2 FQGTGA. The CDR3 has 16 residues. The CDR3 DNA reads TGTGCCAGCAGCTTCAGGACCCAAGAACTGACAGATACGCAGTATTTT. It translates to CASSFRTQELTDTQYF.

This clone occurred once. The V call is TRBV3-1 (or the pseudogene TRBV3-2), the J call TRBJ1-1; no clear D gene. The CDR3 is 14 amino acids. Germline loops: CDR1 LGHDT, CDR2 YNNKEL (reference sequence). The V end lost 0 bases, the J end lost 1 base, and 6 bases lay between the germline ends. CDR3 nucleotides: TGTGCCAGCAGCCAAGACAGCGGGAACACTGAAGCTTTCTTT. Amino acids: CASSQDSGNTEAFF.